The present T cell receptor (beta chain) was sequenced within a study of T cell responses to AZD1222 COVID-19 vaccine. From germline, CDR1 is MNHEY and CDR2 SVGAGI. This CDR3 is 12 amino acids long. Trimming took 6 bases from V and 3 from J, leaving 9 bases between them. The protocol was immunoSEQ multiplex PCR, while the TCRdb copy is restricted to in-frame clones and leaves out a portion. The top ten clones hold 7.8% of a sample with 68,000 or so clones, approximately 91% of them seen once. This TCR derives from an adult in good health. The sequences come from peripheral blood, collected on day 0 of AZD1222 vaccination. The V call is TRBV6-5, the J call TRBJ2-7, with unresolved D. The CDR3 DNA reads as TGTGCCAGCAGAGGAACCAACTACGAGCAGTACTTC. Translated, it gives CASRGTNYEQYF.